This T cell receptor (beta chain) was recovered during a study of T cell responses to AZD1222 COVID-19 vaccine. The study's findings and limits: Most donors were white British, females outnumbered males, and clonal diversity was possibly underestimated. Only six or seven AZD1222 recipients tested seropositive at baseline. Reports say nearly half of spike-specific TCRs go after unmutated variant regions. Repertoire sampling occurred only after the peak T cell response.

CDR1 is SGHDT and CDR2 is YYEEEE in the germline V gene. The CDR3 is 14 residues long. Trimming pared 4 bases from V and 4 bases from J, leaving 14 bases between. To note about this clone: The antigen is undetermined.

Assay used: immunoSEQ multiplex PCR; TCRdb lists only in-frame clones, some missing. The sample lists 130,000 or so clones, approximately 90% occurring once. The V and J genes are TRBV5-6 and TRBJ2-5; D tentatively reads TRBD1 or TRBD2 (6 bases each). Sequencing used peripheral blood, obtained on day 0 of AZD1222 vaccination. This TCR derives from an adult in good health. This CDR3 is CASSQKGGLETQYF. The CDR3 bases are TGTGCCAGCAGCCAAAAGGGGGGTTTAGAGACCCAGTACTTC.